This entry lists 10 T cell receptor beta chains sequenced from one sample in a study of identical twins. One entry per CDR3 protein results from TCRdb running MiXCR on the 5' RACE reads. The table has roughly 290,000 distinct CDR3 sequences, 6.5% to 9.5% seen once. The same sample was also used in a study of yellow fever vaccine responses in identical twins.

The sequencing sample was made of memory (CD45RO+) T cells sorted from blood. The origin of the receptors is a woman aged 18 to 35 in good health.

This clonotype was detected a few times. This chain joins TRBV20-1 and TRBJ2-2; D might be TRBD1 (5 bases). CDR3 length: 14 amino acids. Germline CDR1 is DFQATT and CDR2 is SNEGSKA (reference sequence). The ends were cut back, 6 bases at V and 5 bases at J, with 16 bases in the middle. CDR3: CSASGQGRTGELFF. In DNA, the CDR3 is TGCAGTGCATCTGGGCAGGGTCGGACCGGGGAGCTGTTTTTT.

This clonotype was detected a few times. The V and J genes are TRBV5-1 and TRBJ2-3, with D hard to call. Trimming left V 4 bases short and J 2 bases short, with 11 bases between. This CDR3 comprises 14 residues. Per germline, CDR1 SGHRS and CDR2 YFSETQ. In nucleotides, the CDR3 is TGCGCCAGCAGCCCGACGGGCTTCACAGATACGCAGTATTTT. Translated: CASSPTGFTDTQYF.

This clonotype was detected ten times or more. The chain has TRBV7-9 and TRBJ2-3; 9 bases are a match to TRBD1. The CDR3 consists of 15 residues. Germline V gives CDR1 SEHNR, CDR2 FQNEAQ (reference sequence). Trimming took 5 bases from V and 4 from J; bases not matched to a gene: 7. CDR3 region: CASSPGTGRADTQYF. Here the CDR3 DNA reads TGTGCCAGCAGCCCCGGGACAGGGAGGGCAGATACGCAGTATTTT.

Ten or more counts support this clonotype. The CDR3 nucleotides read TGTGCCAGCAGTTTAAGGGGGGGACCCAATGAAGCTTTCTTT. Translating it yields CASSLRGGPNEAFF. The chain joins TRBV12-3 or TRBV12-4 to TRBJ1-1, with a possible D match to TRBD1 (6 bases). Trimming took 2 bases from V and 7 from J, leaving 14 bases between them. The CDR3 runs 14 residues.

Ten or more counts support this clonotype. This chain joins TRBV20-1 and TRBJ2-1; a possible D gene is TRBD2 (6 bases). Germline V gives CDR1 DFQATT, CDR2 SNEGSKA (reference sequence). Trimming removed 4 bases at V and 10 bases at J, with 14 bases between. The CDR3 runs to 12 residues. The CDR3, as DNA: TGCAGTGCTACCCCATGGGCGGGAGAGCAGTTCTTC. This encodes CSATPWAGEQFF.

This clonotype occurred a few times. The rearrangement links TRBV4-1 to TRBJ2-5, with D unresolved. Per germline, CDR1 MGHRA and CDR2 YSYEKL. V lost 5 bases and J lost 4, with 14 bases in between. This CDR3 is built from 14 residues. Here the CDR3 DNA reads TGCGCCAGCAGCGTAGTGGAGTCAGCAGAGACCCAGTACTTC. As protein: CASSVVESAETQYF.

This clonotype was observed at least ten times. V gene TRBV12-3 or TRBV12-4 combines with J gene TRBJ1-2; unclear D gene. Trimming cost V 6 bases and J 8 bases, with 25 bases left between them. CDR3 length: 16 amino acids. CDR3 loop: CASSPLGLSLIGGYTF. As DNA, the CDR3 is TGTGCCAGCAGCCCGCTTGGACTCTCCCTTATTGGGGGCTACACCTTC.

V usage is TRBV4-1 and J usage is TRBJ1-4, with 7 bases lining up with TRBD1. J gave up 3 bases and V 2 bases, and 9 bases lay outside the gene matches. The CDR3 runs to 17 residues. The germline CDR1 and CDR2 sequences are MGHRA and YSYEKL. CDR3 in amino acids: CASSQSTSGTANEKLFF. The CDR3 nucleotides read TGCGCCAGCAGCCAATCAACCTCCGGGACAGCTAATGAAAAACTGTTTTTT.

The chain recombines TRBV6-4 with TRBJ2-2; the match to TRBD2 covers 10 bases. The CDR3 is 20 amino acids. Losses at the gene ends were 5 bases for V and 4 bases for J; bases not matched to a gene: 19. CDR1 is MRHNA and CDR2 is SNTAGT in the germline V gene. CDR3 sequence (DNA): TGTGCCAGCAGTCGACACCTATTTGGGGCTAGCGGGAGACCCACCGGGGAGCTGTTTTTT. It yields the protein CASSRHLFGASGRPTGELFF.

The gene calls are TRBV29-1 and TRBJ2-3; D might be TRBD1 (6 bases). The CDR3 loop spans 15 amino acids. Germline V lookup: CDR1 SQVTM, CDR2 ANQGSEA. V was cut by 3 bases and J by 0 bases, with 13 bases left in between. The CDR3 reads CSVDQQGGSTDTQYF. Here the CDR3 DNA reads TGCAGCGTTGACCAACAGGGTGGGAGCACAGATACGCAGTATTTT.